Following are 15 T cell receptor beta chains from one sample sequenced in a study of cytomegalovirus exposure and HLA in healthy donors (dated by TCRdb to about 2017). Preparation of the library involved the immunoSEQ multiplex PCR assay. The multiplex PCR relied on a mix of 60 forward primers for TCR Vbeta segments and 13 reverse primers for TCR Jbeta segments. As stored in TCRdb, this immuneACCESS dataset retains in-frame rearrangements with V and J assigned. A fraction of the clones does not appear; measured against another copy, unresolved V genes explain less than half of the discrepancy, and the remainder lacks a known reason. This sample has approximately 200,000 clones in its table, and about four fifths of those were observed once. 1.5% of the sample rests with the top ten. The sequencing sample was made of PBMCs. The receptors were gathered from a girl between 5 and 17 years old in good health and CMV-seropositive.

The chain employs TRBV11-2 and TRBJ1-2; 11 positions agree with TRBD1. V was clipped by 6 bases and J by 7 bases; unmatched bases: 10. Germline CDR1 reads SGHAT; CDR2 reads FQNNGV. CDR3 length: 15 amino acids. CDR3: CASRSLRDRGAGYTF. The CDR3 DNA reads TGTGCCAGCAGGTCACTCCGGGACAGGGGGGCTGGCTACACCTTC.

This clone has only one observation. CDR3 protein: CASSQYRDYEQYF. The DNA of the CDR3 is TGCGCCAGCAGTCAGTACAGAGACTACGAGCAGTACTTC. This sequence joins TRBV23-1 and TRBJ2-7; D remains unclear. TRBV23-1 carries the ORF label, with uncertain function. The CDR3 loop spans 13 amino acids. Between the trimmed V and J ends, which lost 3 bases and 3 bases, there was a span of 9 bases.

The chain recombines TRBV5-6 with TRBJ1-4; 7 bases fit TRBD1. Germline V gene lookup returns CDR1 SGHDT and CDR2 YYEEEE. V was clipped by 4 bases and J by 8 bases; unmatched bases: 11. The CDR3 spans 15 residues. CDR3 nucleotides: TGTGCCAGCAGCCCGAGACAGGGAGGAGAAGAAAAACTGTTTTTT. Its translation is CASSPRQGGEEKLFF.

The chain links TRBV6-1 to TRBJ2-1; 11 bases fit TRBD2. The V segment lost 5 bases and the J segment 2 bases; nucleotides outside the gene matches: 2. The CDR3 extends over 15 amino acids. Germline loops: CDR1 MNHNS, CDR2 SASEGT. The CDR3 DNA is TGTGCCAGCAGTTTAGCGGGGGGGCCCTACAATGAGCAGTTCTTC. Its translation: CASSLAGGPYNEQFF.

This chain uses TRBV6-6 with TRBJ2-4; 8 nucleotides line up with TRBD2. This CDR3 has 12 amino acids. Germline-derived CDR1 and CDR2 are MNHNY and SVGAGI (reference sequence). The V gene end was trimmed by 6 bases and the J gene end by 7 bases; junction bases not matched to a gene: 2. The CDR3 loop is CASSPGGNIQYF. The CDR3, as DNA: TGTGCCAGCAGCCCGGGGGGGAACATTCAGTACTTC.

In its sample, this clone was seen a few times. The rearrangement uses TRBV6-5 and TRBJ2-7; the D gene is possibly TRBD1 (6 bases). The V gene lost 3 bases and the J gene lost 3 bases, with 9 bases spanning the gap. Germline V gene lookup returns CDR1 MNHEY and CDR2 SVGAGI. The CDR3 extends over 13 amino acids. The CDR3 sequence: CASSYEGGYEQYF. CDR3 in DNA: TGTGCCAGCAGTTATGAAGGGGGCTACGAGCAGTACTTC.

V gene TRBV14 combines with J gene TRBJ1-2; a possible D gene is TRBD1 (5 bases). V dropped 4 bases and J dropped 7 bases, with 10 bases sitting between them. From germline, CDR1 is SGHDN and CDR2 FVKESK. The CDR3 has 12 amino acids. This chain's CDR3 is CASSPRGTGYTF. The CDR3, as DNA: TGTGCCAGCAGCCCGCGGGGGACTGGCTACACCTTC.

CDR3 loop: CASSLGLFYEQYF. CDR3 DNA: TGCGCCAGCAGCTTGGGGCTGTTCTACGAGCAGTACTTC. The V gene is TRBV4-1, the J gene TRBJ2-7; a weak D match, TRBD1 (5 bases). The CDR3 covers 13 residues. The germline gives CDR1 MGHRA, CDR2 YSYEKL. Trimming took 5 bases from V and 3 from J, leaving 11 bases between them.

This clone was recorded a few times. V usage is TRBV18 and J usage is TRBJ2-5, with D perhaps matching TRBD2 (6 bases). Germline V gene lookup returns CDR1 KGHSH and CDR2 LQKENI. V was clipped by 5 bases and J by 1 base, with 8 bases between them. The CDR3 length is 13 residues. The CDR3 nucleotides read TGTGCCAGCTCAATGGGGGGCCAAGAGACCCAGTACTTC. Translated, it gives CASSMGGQETQYF.

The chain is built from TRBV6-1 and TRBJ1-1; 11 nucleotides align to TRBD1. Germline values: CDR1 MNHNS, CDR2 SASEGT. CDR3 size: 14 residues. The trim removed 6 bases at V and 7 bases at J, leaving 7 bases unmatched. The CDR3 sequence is CASRTGTGGFEAFF. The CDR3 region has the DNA TGTGCCAGCAGGACCGGGACAGGGGGTTTTGAAGCTTTCTTT.

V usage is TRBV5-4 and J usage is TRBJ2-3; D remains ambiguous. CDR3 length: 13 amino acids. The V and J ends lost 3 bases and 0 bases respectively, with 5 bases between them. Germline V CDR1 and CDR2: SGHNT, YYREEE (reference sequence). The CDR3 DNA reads TGTGCCAGCAGCTACCAGAGCACAGATACGCAGTATTTT. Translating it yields CASSYQSTDTQYF. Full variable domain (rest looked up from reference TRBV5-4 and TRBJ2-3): ETGVTQSPTHLIKTRGQQVTLRCSSQSGHNTVSWYQQALGQGPQFIFQYYREEENGRGNFPPRFSGLQFPNYSSELNVNALELDDSALYLCASSYQSTDTQYFGPGTRLTVL.

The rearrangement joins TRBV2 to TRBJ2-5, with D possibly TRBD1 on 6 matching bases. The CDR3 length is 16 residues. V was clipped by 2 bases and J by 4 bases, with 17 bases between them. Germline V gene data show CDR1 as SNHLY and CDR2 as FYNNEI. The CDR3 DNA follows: TGTGCCAGCAGTGAACTCCCGCAGGGGAATCGAGAGACCCAGTACTTC. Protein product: CASSELPQGNRETQYF.

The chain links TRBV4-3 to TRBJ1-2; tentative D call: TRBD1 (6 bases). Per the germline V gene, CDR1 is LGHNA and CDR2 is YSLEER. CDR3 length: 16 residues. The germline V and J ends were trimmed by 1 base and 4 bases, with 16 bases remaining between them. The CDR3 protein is CASSQAADSLFYGYTF. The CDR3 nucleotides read TGCGCCAGCAGCCAAGCCGCGGACAGTCTTTTCTATGGCTACACCTTC.

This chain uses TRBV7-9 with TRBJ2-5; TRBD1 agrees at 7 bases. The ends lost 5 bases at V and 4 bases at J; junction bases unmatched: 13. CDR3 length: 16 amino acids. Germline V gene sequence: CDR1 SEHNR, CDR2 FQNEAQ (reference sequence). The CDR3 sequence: CASSRGQVVLGETQYF. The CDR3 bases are TGTGCCAGCAGCCGCGGACAGGTTGTTTTGGGAGAGACCCAGTACTTC.

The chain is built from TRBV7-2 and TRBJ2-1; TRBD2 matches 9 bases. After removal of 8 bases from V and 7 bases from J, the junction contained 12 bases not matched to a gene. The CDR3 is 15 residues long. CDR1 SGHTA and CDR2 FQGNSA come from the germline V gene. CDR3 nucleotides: TGTGCCAGCTCGCTAGGGGGTAGCGGGGGTAATGAGCAGTTCTTC. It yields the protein CASSLGGSGGNEQFF.